The clone carrying this T cell receptor (beta chain) was detected a few times. This sample is part of a study of blood T cell repertoires in COVID-19. The wider study: There were acute and convalescent COVID-19 samples, and they came from the United States, Italy and Spain.

The ends were cut back, 7 bases at V and 5 bases at J, with 17 bases in the middle. Germline assignment: CDR1 MNHEY and CDR2 SVGAGI. This CDR3 spans 14 amino acids. As originally analysed: How many nucleated cells were present was estimated from reference gene primer amplification. Method: immunoSEQ multiplex PCR; TCRdb's copy keeps in-frame clones and lacks some. V, J and clone size were drawn from that table, and D and trimming were deduced from the DNA. The repertoire holds fewer than 300,000 clones, with approximately 86% as singletons. This TCR came from a woman younger than 30 with acute or convalescent COVID-19. The sequenced sample consisted of peripheral blood. The chain is built from TRBV6-5 and TRBJ2-5; TRBD2 is a possible D gene (5 bases). CDR3 in DNA: TGTGCCAGCAAGAAGGGCCCACGGAGGGAGACCCAGTACTTC. It yields the protein CASKKGPRRETQYF.